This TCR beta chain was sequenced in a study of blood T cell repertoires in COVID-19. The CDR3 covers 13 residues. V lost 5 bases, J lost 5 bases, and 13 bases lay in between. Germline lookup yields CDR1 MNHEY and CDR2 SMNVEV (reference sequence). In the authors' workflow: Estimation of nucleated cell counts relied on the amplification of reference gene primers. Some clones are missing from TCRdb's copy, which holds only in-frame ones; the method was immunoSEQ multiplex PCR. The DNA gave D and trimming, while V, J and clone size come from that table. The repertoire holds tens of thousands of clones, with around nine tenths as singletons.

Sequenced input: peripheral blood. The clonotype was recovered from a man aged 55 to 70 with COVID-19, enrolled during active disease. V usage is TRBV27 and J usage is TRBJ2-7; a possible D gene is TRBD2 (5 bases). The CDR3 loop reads CASSLPHGDEQYF. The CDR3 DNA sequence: TGTGCCAGCAGTCTCCCTCACGGGGACGAGCAGTACTTC.